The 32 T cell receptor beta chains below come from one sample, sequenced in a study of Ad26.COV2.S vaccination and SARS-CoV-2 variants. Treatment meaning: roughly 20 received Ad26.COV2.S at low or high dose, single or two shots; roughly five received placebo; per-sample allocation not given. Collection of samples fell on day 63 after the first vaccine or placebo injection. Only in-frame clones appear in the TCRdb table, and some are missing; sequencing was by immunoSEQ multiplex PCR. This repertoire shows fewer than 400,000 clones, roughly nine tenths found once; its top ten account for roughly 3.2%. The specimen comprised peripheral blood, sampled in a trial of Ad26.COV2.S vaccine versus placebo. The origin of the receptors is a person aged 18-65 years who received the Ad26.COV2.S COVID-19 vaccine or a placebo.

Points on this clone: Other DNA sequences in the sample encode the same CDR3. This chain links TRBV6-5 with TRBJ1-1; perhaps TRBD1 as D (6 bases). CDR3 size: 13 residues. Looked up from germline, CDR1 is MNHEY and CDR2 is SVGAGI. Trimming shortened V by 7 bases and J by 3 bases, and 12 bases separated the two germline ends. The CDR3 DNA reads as TGTGCCAGCACGGGGGGGCTCCACACTGAAGCTTTCTTT. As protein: CASTGGLHTEAFF.

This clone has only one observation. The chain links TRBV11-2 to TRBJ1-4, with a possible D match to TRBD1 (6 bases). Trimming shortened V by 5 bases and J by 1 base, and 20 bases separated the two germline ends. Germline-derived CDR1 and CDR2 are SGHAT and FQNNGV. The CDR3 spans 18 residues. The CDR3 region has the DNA TGTGCCAGCAGCCCGGGGGGGGCCAGAGGGGTAACTAATGAAAAACTGTTTTTT. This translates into CASSPGGARGVTNEKLFF. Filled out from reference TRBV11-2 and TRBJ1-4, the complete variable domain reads EAGVAQSPRYKIIEKRQSVAFWCNPISGHATLYWYQQILGQGPKLLIQFQNNGVVDDSQLPKDRFSAERLKGVDSTLKIQPAKLEDSAVYLCASSPGGARGVTNEKLFFGSGTQLSVL.

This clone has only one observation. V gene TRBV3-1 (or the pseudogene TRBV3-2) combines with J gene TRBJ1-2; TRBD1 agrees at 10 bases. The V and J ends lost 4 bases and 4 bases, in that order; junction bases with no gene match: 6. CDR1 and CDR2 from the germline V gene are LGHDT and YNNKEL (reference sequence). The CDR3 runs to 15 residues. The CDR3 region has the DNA TGTGCCAGCAGCCCGCCGGGACAGGGGATCTATGGCTACACCTTC. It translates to CASSPPGQGIYGYTF.

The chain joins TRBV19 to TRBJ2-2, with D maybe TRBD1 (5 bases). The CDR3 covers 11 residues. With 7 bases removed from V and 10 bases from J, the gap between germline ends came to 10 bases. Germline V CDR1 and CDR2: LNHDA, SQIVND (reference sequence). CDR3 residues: CASISGQELFF. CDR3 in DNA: TGTGCCAGTATCTCAGGGCAGGAGCTGTTTTTT.

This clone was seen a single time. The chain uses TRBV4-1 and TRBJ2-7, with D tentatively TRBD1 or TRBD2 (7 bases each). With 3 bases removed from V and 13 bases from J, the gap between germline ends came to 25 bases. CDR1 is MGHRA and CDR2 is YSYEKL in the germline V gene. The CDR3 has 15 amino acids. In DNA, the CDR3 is TGCGCCAGCAGCCAGGGGGACAGCCCTTCTAGCGGACTTTACTTC. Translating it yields CASSQGDSPSSGLYF.

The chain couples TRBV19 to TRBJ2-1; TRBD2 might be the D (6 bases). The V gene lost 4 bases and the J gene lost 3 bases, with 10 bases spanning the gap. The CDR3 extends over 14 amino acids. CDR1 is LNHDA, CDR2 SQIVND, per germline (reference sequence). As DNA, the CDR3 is TGTGCCAGTAGTAAGGCGGGACTCTACAATGAGCAGTTCTTC. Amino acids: CASSKAGLYNEQFF.

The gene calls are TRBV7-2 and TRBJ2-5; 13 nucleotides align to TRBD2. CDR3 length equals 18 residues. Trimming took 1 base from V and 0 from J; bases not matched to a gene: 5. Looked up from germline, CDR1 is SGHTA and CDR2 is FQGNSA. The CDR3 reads CASSLVGLAGAYQETQYF. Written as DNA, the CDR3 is TGTGCCAGCAGCTTAGTTGGACTAGCGGGGGCTTACCAAGAGACCCAGTACTTC.

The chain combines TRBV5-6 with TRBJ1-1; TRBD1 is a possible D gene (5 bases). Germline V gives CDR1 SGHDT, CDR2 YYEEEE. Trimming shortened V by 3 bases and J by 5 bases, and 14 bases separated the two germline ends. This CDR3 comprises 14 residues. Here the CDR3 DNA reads TGTGCCAGCAGCTCGGGACGGCGGGGGACTGAAGCTTTCTTT. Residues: CASSSGRRGTEAFF.

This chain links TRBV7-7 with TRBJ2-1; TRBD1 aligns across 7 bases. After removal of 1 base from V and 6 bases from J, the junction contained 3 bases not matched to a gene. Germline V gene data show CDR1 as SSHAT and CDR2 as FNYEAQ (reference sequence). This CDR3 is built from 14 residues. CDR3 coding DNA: TGTGCCAGCAGCTTAGACAGGGGTAGCAATGAGCAGTTCTTC. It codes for CASSLDRGSNEQFF.

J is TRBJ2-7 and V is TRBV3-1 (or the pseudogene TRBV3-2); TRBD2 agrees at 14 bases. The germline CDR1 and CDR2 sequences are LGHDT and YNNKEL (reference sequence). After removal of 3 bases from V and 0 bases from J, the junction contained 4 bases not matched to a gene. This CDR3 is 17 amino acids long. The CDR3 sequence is CASSQTSGGDLSYEQYF. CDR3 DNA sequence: TGTGCCAGCAGCCAGACTAGCGGGGGGGACCTCTCCTACGAGCAGTACTTC.

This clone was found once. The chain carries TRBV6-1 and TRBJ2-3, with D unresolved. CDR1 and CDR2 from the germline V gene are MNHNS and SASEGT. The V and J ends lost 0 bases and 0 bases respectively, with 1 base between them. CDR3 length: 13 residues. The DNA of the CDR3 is TGTGCCAGCAGTGAAGCTAGCACAGATACGCAGTATTTT. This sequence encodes CASSEASTDTQYF.

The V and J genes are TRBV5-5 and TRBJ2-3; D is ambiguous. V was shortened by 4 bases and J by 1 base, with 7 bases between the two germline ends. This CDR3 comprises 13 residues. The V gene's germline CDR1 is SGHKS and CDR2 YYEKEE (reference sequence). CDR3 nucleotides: TGTGCCAGCAGCCCCCCCGGCACAGATACGCAGTATTTT. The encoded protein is CASSPPGTDTQYF.

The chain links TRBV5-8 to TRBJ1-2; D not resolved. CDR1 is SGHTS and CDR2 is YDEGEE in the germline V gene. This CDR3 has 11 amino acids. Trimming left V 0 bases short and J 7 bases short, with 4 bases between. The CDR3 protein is CASSLDSGYTF. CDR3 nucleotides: TGTGCCAGCAGCTTGGACAGTGGCTACACCTTC.

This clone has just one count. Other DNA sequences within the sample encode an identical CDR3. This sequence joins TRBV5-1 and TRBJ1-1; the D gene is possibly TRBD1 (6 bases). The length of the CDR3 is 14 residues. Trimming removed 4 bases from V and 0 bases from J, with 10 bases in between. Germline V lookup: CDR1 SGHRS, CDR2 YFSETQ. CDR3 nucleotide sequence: TGCGCCAGCAGCCTGACAGGTGTGAACACTGAAGCTTTCTTT. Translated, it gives CASSLTGVNTEAFF.

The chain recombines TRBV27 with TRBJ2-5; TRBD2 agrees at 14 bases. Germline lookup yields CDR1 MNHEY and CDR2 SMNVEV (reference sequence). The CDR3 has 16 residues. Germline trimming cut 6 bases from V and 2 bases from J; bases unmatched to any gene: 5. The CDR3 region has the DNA TGTGCCAGCAGAGGGACTAGCGGGGGTCCTCAAGAGACCCAGTACTTC. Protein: CASRGTSGGPQETQYF.

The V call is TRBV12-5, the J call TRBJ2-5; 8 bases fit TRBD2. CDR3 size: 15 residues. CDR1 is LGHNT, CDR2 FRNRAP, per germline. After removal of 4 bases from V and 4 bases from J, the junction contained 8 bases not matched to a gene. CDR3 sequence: CASGSQRLAIETQYF. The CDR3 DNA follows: TGTGCTAGTGGTTCCCAACGACTAGCGATAGAGACCCAGTACTTC.

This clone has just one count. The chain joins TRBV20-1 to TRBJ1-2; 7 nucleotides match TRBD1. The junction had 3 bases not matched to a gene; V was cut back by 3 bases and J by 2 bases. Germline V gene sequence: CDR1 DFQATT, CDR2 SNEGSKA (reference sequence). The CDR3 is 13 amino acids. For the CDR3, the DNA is TGCAGTGCTAGTCAAGGGGGCAACTATGGCTACACCTTC. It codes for CSASQGGNYGYTF.

CDR3 coding DNA: TGTGCCAGCAGCTTCCTGGAGGGCACAGATACGCAGTATTTT. Protein: CASSFLEGTDTQYF. This chain connects TRBV5-4 to TRBJ2-3; a weak D match, TRBD2 (5 bases). V lost 2 bases, J lost 1 base, and 8 bases lay in between. Germline V lookup: CDR1 SGHNT, CDR2 YYREEE (reference sequence). CDR3 length: 14 residues.

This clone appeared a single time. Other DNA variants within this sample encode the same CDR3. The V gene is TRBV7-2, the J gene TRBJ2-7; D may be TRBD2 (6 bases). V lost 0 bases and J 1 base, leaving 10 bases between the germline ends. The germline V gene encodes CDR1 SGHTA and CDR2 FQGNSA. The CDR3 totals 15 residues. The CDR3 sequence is CASSLAGGLSYEQYF. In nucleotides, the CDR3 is TGTGCCAGCAGCTTAGCGGGGGGTTTATCCTACGAGCAGTACTTC.

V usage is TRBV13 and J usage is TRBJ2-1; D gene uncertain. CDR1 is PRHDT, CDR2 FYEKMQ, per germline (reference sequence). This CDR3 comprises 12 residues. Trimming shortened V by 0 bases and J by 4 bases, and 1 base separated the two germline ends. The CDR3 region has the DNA TGTGCCAGCAGCTTAGGGTACAATGAGCAGTTCTTC. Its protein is CASSLGYNEQFF.

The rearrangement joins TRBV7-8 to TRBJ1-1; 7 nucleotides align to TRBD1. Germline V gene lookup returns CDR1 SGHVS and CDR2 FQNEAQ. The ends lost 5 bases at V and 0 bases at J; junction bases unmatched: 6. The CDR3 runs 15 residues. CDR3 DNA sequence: TGTGCCAGCAGCCGATCGGGACAGATGAACACTGAAGCTTTCTTT. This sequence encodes CASSRSGQMNTEAFF.

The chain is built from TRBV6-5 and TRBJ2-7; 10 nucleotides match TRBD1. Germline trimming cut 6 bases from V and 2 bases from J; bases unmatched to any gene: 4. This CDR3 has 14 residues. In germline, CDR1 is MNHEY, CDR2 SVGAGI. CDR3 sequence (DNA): TGTGCCAGCAGGGCGACAGGGGGCCCCTACGAGCAGTACTTC. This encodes CASRATGGPYEQYF.

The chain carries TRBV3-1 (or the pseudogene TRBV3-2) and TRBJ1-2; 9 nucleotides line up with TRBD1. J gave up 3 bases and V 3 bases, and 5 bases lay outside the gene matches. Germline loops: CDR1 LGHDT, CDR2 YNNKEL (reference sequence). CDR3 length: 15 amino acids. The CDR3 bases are TGTGCCAGCAGCCAGGAAACAGGGGGCTACTATGGCTACACCTTC. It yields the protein CASSQETGGYYGYTF.

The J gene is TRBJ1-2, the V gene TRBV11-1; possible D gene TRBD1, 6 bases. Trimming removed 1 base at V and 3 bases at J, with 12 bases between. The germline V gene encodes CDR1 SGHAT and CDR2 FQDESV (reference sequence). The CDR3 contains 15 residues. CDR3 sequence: CASSLVGGADYGYTF. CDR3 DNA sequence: TGTGCCAGCAGCTTAGTCGGGGGCGCAGACTATGGCTACACCTTC.

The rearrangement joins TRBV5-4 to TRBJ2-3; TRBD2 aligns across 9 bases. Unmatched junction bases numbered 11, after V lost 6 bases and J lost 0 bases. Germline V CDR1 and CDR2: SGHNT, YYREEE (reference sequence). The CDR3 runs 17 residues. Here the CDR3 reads CASTTRSSGASTDTQYF. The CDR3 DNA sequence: TGTGCCAGCACCACGCGTTCTAGCGGGGCTAGCACAGATACGCAGTATTTT.

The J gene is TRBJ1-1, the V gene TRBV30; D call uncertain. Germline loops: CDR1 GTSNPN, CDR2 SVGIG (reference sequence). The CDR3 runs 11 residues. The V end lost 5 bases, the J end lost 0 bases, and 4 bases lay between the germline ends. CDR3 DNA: TGTGCCTGGGGGGTGAACACTGAAGCTTTCTTT. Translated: CAWGVNTEAFF.

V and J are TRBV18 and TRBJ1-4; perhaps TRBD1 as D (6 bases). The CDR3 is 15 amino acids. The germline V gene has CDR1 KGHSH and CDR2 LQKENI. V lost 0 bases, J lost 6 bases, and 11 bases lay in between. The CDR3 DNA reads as TGTGCCAGCTCACCACCGGTCAGGGGCCATGAAAAACTGTTTTTT. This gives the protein CASSPPVRGHEKLFF.

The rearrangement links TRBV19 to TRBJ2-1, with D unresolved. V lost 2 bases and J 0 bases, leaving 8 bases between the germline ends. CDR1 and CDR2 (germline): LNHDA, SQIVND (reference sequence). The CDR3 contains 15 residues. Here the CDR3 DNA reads TGTGCCAGTAGTATACCTAGGAGCTCCTACAATGAGCAGTTCTTC. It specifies CASSIPRSSYNEQFF.

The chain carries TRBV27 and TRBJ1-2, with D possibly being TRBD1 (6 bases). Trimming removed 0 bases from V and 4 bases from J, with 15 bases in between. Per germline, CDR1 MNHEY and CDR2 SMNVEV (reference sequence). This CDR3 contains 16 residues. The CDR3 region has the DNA TGTGCCAGCAGTTTATCCCGATTCAGGGGCTTCTATGGCTACACCTTC. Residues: CASSLSRFRGFYGYTF.

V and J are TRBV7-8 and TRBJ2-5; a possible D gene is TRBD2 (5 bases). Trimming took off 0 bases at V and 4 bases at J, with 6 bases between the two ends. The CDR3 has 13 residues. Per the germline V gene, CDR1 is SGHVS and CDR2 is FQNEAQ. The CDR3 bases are TGTGCCAGCAGCTTAGCCAGCGGAGAGACCCAGTACTTC. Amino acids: CASSLASGETQYF.

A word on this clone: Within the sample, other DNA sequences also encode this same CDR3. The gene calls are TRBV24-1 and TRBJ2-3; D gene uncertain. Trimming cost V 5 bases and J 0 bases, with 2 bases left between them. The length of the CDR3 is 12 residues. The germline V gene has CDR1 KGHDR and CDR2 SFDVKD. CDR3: CATSGSTDTQYF. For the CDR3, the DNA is TGTGCCACCAGTGGAAGCACAGATACGCAGTATTTT.

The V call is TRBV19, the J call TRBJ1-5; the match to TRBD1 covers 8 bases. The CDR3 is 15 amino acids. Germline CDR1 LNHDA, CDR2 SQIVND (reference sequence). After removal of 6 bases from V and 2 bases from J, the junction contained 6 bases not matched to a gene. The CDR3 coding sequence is TGTGCCAGTAGCGTTCTGACAGGGGGCAATCAGCCCCAGCATTTT. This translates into CASSVLTGGNQPQHF.